This T cell receptor (beta chain) was captured by sequencing in a study of blood T cells in healthy people across ages. Germline CDR1 reads SNHLY; CDR2 reads FYNNEI. The V end lost 7 bases, the J end lost 2 bases, and 15 bases lay between the germline ends. The CDR3 has 14 amino acids. Primers used in a second PCR of about 7 to 12 cycles were a sample-barcoded 5' primer and a J-beta primer mix. MiXCR, run by TCRdb on the 5' RACE reads, gives a single entry per CDR3 protein. The sample has over 700,000 distinct CDR3 sequences; 53% are singletons. V gene TRBV2 combines with J gene TRBJ2-7; the D is unclear. The sequence was obtained from an elderly man in good health. Material: blood. CDR3: CASTQGAVAYEQYF. CDR3 in DNA: TGTGCCAGCACCCAAGGAGCAGTGGCCTACGAGCAGTACTTC.